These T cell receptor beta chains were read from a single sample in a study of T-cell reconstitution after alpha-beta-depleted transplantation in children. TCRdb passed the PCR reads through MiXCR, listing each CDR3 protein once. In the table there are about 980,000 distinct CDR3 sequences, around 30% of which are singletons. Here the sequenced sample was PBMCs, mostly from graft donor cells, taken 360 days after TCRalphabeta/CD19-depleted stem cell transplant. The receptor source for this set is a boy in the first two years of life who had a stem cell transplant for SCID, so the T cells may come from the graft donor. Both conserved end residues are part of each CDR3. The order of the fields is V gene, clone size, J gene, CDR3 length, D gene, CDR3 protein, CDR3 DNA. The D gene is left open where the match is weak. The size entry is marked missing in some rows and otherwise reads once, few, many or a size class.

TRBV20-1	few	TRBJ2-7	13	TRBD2	CSATGGAAYEQYF	TGCAGTGCCACCGGGGGGGCGGCCTACGAGCAGTACTTC
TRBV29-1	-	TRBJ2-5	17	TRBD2	CSVEALGLAGPPGTQYF	TGCAGCGTTGAAGCCCTGGGACTAGCGGGGCCACCGGGGACCCAGTACTTC
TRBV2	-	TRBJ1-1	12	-	CASSVSGTEAFF	TGTGCCAGCAGCGTTTCCGGCACTGAAGCTTTCTTT
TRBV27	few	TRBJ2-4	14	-	CASSFRGTKNIQYF	TGTGCCAGCAGTTTCCGGGGGACCAAAAACATTCAGTACTTC
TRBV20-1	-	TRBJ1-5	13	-	CSASPVQNQPQHF	TGCAGTGCTAGCCCGGTCCAAAATCAGCCCCAGCATTTT
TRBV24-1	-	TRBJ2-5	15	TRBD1	CATSDPHRGQETQYF	TGTGCCACCAGTGACCCGCACAGGGGCCAAGAGACCCAGTACTTC
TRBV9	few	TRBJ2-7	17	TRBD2	CASSPGLAGGFTYEQYF	TGTGCCAGCAGCCCGGGACTAGCGGGGGGATTCACCTACGAGCAGTACTTC
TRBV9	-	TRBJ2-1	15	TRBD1	CASSPRTTGHNEQFF	TGTGCCAGCAGCCCTAGAACGACAGGGCACAATGAGCAGTTCTTC
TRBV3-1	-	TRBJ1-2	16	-	CASSQDGAGNRGGYTF	TGTGCCAGCAGCCAAGATGGGGCAGGGAATAGAGGTGGCTACACCTTC
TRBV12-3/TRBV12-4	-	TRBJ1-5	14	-	CASRGRYSNQPQHF	TGTGCCAGCCGGGGTCGCTATAGCAATCAGCCCCAGCATTTT
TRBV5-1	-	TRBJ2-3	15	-	CASGPGTPFTDTQYF	TGCGCCAGCGGCCCCGGGACGCCTTTCACAGATACGCAGTATTTT
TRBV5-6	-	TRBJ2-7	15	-	CASSPLGGPNYEQYF	TGTGCCAGCAGCCCCCTTGGGGGACCCAACTACGAGCAGTACTTC
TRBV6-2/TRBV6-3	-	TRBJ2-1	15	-	CASGNRASSYNEQFF	TGTGCCAGCGGCAACAGGGCCAGCTCCTACAATGAGCAGTTCTTC
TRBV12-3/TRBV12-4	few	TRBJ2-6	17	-	CASSLSRGVSGANVLTF	TGTGCCAGCAGTTTGAGCAGGGGGGTCTCTGGGGCCAACGTCCTGACTTTC
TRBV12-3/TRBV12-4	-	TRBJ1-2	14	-	CASSLETGRYGYTF	TGTGCCAGCAGTTTAGAGACAGGCCGCTATGGCTACACCTTC
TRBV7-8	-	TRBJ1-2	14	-	CASSLLQEPYGYTF	TGTGCCAGCAGCCTACTACAAGAACCGTATGGCTACACCTTC
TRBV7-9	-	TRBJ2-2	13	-	CASRSGFTGELFF	TGTGCCAGCCGGTCTGGGTTCACCGGGGAGCTGTTTTTT
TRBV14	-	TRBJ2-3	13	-	CASSAEGRVTQYF	TGTGCCAGCAGCGCCGAGGGGCGAGTTACGCAGTATTTT
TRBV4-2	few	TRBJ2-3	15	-	CASSQVGLLTDTQYF	TGTGCCAGCAGCCAAGTAGGACTTCTCACAGATACGCAGTATTTT
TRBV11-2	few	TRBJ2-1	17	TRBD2	CASSLVGALAGADEQFF	TGTGCCAGCAGCTTAGTCGGAGCACTAGCGGGGGCAGATGAGCAGTTCTTC
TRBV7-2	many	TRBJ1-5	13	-	CASSRDGNQPQHF	TGTGCCAGCAGCCGGGACGGTAATCAGCCCCAGCATTTT
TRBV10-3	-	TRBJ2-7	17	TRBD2	CAISTTSGGPYTSEQYF	TGTGCCATCAGTACCACTAGCGGGGGGCCTTATACCTCCGAGCAGTACTTC
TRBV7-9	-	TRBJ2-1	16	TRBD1	CASSLGLGQGINEQFF	TGTGCCAGCAGCTTGGGTCTGGGACAGGGAATCAATGAGCAGTTCTTC
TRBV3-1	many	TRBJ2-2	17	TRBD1	CASSRDPGTGYTGELFF	TGTGCCAGCAGCCGAGATCCCGGGACAGGTTACACCGGGGAGCTGTTTTTT
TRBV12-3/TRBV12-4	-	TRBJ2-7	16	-	CASSFWSVQGGNEQYF	TGTGCCAGCAGTTTTTGGAGTGTGCAGGGAGGTAACGAGCAGTACTTC
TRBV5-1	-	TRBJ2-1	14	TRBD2	CASGGTSSRGEQFF	TGCGCCAGCGGGGGGACTAGCTCCCGTGGTGAGCAGTTCTTC
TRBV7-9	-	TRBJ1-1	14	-	CASSLLWRGGEAFF	TGTGCCAGCAGCTTACTGTGGAGGGGCGGTGAAGCTTTCTTT
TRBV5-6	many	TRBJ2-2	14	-	CASSLRLNTGELFF	TGTGCCAGCAGCTTGAGGCTGAACACCGGGGAGCTGTTTTTT
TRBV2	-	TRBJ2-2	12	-	CASRKQVGELFF	TGTGCCAGCAGAAAACAAGTCGGGGAGCTGTTTTTT
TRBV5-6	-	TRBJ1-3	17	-	CASSLGTATGSGNTIYF	TGTGCCAGCAGCTTGGGAACAGCGACCGGCTCTGGAAACACCATATATTTT
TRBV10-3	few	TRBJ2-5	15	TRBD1	CAISDQTGGLETQYF	TGTGCCATCAGTGACCAGACAGGGGGCCTGGAGACCCAGTACTTC
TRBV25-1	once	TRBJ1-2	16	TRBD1	CASSDAGGPANYGYTF	TGTGCCAGCAGTGATGCAGGGGGGCCAGCCAACTATGGCTACACCTTC
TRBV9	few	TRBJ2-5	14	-	CASSVEGILETQYF	TGTGCCAGCAGCGTGGAGGGGATCCTGGAGACCCAGTACTTC
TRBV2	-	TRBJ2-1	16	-	CASIGKAGGPSHEQFF	TGTGCCAGCATCGGGAAAGCTGGGGGGCCGAGTCATGAGCAGTTCTTC
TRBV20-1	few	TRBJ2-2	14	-	CSARVGGTPGELFF	TGCAGTGCTAGGGTCGGGGGAACACCGGGGGAGCTGTTTTTT
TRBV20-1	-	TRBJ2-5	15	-	CSARAPARRQETQYF	TGCAGTGCTAGAGCCCCAGCCAGGAGACAAGAGACCCAGTACTTC
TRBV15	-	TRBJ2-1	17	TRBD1	CATSSPHRDSSYNEQFF	TGTGCCACCAGCAGCCCACACCGGGACAGTTCCTACAATGAGCAGTTCTTC
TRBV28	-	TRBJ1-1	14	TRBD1	CASKVRTGATEAFF	TGTGCCAGCAAGGTCAGGACAGGGGCCACTGAAGCTTTCTTT